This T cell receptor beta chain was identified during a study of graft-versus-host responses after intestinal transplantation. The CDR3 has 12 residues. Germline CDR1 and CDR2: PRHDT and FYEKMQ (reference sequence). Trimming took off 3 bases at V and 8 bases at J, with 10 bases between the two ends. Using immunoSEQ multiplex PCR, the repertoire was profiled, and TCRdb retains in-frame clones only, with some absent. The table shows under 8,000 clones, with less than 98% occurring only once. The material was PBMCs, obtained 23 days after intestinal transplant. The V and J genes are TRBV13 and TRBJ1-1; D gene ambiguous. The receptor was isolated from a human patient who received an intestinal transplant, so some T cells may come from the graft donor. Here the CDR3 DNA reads TGTGCCAGCAGCTTCGTGCCCAGGGAAGCTTTCTTT. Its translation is CASSFVPREAFF.